These T cell receptor beta chains were read from a single sample in a study of cytomegalovirus exposure and HLA in healthy donors. Profiling relied on immunoSEQ multiplex PCR, and the TCRdb table lists in-frame clones only, not all of them. The sample lists roughly 190,000 clones, roughly 74% occurring once. The specimen was PBMCs. These receptors came from a woman aged 30 to 39 in good health and CMV-seropositive. Each CDR3 is given with its conserved first and last residue. A D gene is named only where the DNA matches it firmly. Only some rows state a clone size, as once, few, many or a class for expanded clones.

clone size	V gene	D gene	J gene	CDR3 protein	CDR3 DNA
.	TRBV6-5	.	TRBJ1-2	CASSYSGRGGDGYTF	TGTGCCAGCAGTTACTCGGGACGGGGGGGGGATGGCTACACCTTC
.	TRBV27	.	TRBJ2-5	CASSPWDFKTQYF	TGTGCCAGCAGCCCATGGGACTTCAAGACCCAGTACTTC
.	TRBV5-4	TRBD1	TRBJ1-1	CASSTRTGGVAFF	TGTGCCAGCAGCACCCGGACAGGGGGTGTGGCTTTCTTT
.	TRBV4-2	.	TRBJ1-5	CASSQDQGLKNQPQHF	TGTGCCAGCAGCCAAGATCAGGGCTTAAAAAATCAGCCCCAGCATTTT
.	TRBV4-1	.	TRBJ2-3	CASSPLVDRKLRYTDTQYF	TGCGCCAGCAGCCCACTCGTAGACAGGAAGCTACGATACACAGATACGCAGTATTTT
.	TRBV10-3	.	TRBJ1-1	CAISESGGPLEAFF	TGTGCCATCAGTGAGTCAGGGGGTCCCCTTGAAGCTTTCTTT
.	TRBV11-3	.	TRBJ2-5	CASSQGETQYF	TGTGCCAGCAGCCAGGGGGAGACCCAGTACTTC
once	TRBV6-1	TRBD2	TRBJ2-1	CASSEGLGGSGNEQFF	TGTGCCAGCAGTGAAGGGTTGGGAGGGTCCGGCAATGAGCAGTTCTTC
once	TRBV6-1	TRBD1	TRBJ2-5	CASSEWSGQGGETQYF	TGTGCCAGCAGTGAATGGTCCGGACAGGGGGGGGAGACCCAGTACTTC
.	TRBV7-6	.	TRBJ1-2	CASSPRGAGSWYGYTF	TGTGCCAGCAGCCCCCGGGGAGCGGGATCATGGTATGGCTACACCTTC
few	TRBV6-5	.	TRBJ2-4	CASSYSFGADIQYF	TGTGCCAGCAGTTACTCCTTTGGGGCAGACATTCAGTACTTC
.	TRBV6-6	TRBD2	TRBJ2-1	CACKLAGGDNEQFF	TGTGCCTGTAAACTAGCGGGGGGCGACAATGAGCAGTTCTTC
.	TRBV15	.	TRBJ1-5	CATSTGDQPQHF	TGTGCCACCAGCACCGGGGATCAGCCCCAGCATTTT
.	TRBV19	TRBD1	TRBJ2-2	CASSPNRGPNTGELFF	TGTGCCAGTAGTCCCAACAGGGGGCCGAACACCGGGGAGCTGTTTTTT
.	TRBV9	TRBD2	TRBJ2-3	CASSGGLAGVDTQYF	TGTGCCAGCAGCGGTGGACTAGCGGGAGTAGATACGCAGTATTTT
.	TRBV5-4	.	TRBJ2-3	CASSLRGTDTQYF	TGTGCCAGCAGCCTCCGAGGCACAGATACGCAGTATTTT
.	TRBV23-1	.	TRBJ1-5	CASSHGGGGGYSNQPQHF	TGCGCCAGCAGTCATGGTGGGGGCGGAGGTTATAGCAATCAGCCCCAGCATTTT
.	TRBV27	.	TRBJ2-2	CASSGRLSANTGELFF	TGTGCCAGCAGTGGCAGGTTATCCGCGAACACCGGGGAGCTGTTTTTT
.	TRBV4-3	.	TRBJ2-2	CASSQEREWTGELFF	TGCGCCAGCAGCCAAGAGCGGGAATGGACCGGGGAGCTGTTTTTT
.	TRBV29-1	.	TRBJ1-2	CSVVGQGRYGYTF	TGCAGCGTTGTCGGGCAGGGGCGCTATGGCTACACCTTC
.	TRBV28	.	TRBJ2-3	CASSSSVYSTDTQYF	TGTGCCAGCAGTTCTAGCGTCTATAGCACAGATACGCAGTATTTT
few	TRBV4-2	.	TRBJ2-7	CASSQDNGGSSYEQYF	TGTGCCAGCAGCCAAGACAATGGGGGGTCCTCCTACGAGCAGTACTTC